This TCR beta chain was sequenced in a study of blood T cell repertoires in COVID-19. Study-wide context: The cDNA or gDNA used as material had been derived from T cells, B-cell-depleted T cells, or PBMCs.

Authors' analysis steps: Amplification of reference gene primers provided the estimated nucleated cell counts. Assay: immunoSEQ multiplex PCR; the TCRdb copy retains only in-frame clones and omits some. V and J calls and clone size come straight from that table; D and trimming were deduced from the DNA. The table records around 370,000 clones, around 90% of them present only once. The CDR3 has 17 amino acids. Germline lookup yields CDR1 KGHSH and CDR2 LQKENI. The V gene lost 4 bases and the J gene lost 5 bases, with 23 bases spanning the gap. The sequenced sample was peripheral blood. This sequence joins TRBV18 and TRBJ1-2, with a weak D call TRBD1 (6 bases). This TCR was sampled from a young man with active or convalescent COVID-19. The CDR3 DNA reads TGTGCCAGCTCACAAATATCCGGGACACAGACTTCATATGGCTACACCTTC. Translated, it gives CASSQISGTQTSYGYTF.